The 29 T cell receptor beta chains below all came from one sample that was sequenced in a study of identical twins (dated by TCRdb to the mid-2010s). The library relied on 5' RACE. The listed sequencing device is Illumina HiSeq 2000. TCRdb trimmed public reads at Q25 via fastp, called clones via MiXCR and kept in-frame beta chains. One record per CDR3 amino acid sequence lists the most common genes and DNA. For this sample the table gives 1.5 million to 2 million distinct CDR3 sequences, of which under 35% were detected only once. Under 0.35% of the sample is taken by the ten largest. The sequenced material came from cord blood. The receptors originated from a newborn girl in good health.

The chain combines TRBV4-2 with TRBJ2-5; 7 bases agree with TRBD2. This CDR3 is 15 amino acids long. The germline V gene encodes CDR1 LGHNA and CDR2 YNFKEQ. With V trimmed by 1 base and J by 1 base, 3 bases remained unmatched. The CDR3 region is CASSQARTSQETQYF. As DNA, the CDR3 is TGTGCCAGCAGCCAAGCGCGGACTAGCCAAGAGACCCAGTACTTC.

V usage is TRBV27 and J usage is TRBJ2-1; 8 nucleotides match TRBD1. CDR1 is MNHEY and CDR2 is SMNVEV in the germline V gene (reference sequence). The V gene end was trimmed by 2 bases and the J gene end by 5 bases; junction bases not matched to a gene: 2. The CDR3 contains 14 residues. CDR3 coding DNA: TGTGCCAGCAGTTTAAGCAGGGGGCACAATGAGCAGTTCTTC. It translates to CASSLSRGHNEQFF.

This clonotype has more than one count but fewer than ten. The J gene is TRBJ2-1, the V gene TRBV6-6; 8 bases are shared with TRBD1. Germline CDR1 is MNHNY and CDR2 is SVGAGI (reference sequence). The CDR3 is 17 residues long. The junction had 5 bases not matched to a gene; V was cut back by 0 bases and J by 1 base. The CDR3 coding sequence is TGTGCCAGCAGTTACTCCAGGGGGCCAGAGTCCTACAATGAGCAGTTCTTC. This sequence encodes CASSYSRGPESYNEQFF.

A single count supports this clonotype. The chain employs TRBV30 and TRBJ1-5; D gene uncertain. Germline V gene lookup returns CDR1 GTSNPN and CDR2 SVGIG (reference sequence). This CDR3 has 13 residues. V was shortened by 0 bases and J by 7 bases, with 10 bases between the two germline ends. CDR3 amino acids: CAWSVTEGQPQHF. CDR3 DNA sequence: TGTGCCTGGAGTGTTACCGAAGGGCAGCCCCAGCATTTT.

The chain combines TRBV5-1 with TRBJ1-2, with TRBD1 as a possible D gene (6 bases). The CDR3 loop spans 15 amino acids. V was shortened by 2 bases and J by 4 bases, with 15 bases between the two germline ends. The germline gives CDR1 SGHRS, CDR2 YFSETQ. The CDR3 loop is CASSFGQPGAYGYTF. The CDR3 nucleotides are TGCGCCAGCAGCTTCGGACAGCCGGGGGCCTATGGCTACACCTTC.

The chain is built from TRBV5-1 and TRBJ2-2; 7 nucleotides align to TRBD2. There are 14 residues in the CDR3. J was trimmed by 6 bases and V by 4 bases; bases with no gene match: 6. From germline, CDR1 is SGHRS and CDR2 YFSETQ. CDR3 nucleotides: TGCGCCAGCAGCGTTTCTAGCGGTGCCGGGGAGCTGTTTTTT. It yields the protein CASSVSSGAGELFF.

The rearrangement uses TRBV12-3 or TRBV12-4 and TRBJ2-7; tentative D call: TRBD2 (6 bases). V was clipped by 5 bases and J by 1 base, with 15 bases between them. There are 15 residues in the CDR3. The CDR3 DNA sequence: TGTGCCAGCAGTCACGAGCGGGTAGAATCCTACGAGCAGTACTTC. Translation gives CASSHERVESYEQYF.

This chain connects TRBV3-1 to TRBJ2-1; D is undetermined. The germline V gene has CDR1 LGHDT and CDR2 YNNKEL (reference sequence). Trimming removed 2 bases from V and 13 bases from J, with 12 bases in between. The CDR3 covers 12 residues. CDR3 nucleotides: TGTGCCAGCAGCCAAACGCACCCAAATCAGTTCTTC. Translated: CASSQTHPNQFF.

This clonotype was picked up many times. The chain uses TRBV10-3 and TRBJ2-4, with 8 bases aligning to TRBD1. CDR1 and CDR2 from the germline V gene are ENHRY and SYGVKD. Trimming removed 2 bases from V and 1 base from J; junction bases left unmatched: 1. The CDR3 has 15 residues. The CDR3 here is CAISEPGGAKNIQYF. CDR3 in DNA: TGTGCCATCAGTGAGCCAGGGGGCGCCAAAAACATTCAGTACTTC.

V is TRBV7-2 and J is TRBJ1-4, with a weak D call TRBD1 (5 bases). From germline, CDR1 is SGHTA and CDR2 FQGNSA. This CDR3 is 15 amino acids long. V gave up 2 bases and J gave up 4 bases, with 11 bases separating them. The CDR3 DNA is TGTGCCAGCAGCTTACAGGGATTTATTAATGAAAAACTGTTTTTT. Amino acids: CASSLQGFINEKLFF.

The chain has TRBV7-2 and TRBJ2-3; TRBD2 aligns across 8 bases. The CDR3 is 16 residues long. In germline, CDR1 is SGHTA, CDR2 FQGNSA. Trimming took 5 bases from V and 6 from J; bases not matched to a gene: 13. CDR3 nucleotide sequence: TGTGCCAGCAGCGCCCCAGCGGGAGACTCTTGGGATACGCAGTATTTT. It codes for CASSAPAGDSWDTQYF.

This chain connects TRBV9 to TRBJ2-1; D possibly corresponds to TRBD2 (6 bases). Per the germline V gene, CDR1 is SGDLS and CDR2 is YYNGEE. V gave up 0 bases and J gave up 10 bases, with 17 bases separating them. The CDR3 contains 15 residues. The CDR3 loop is CASSVGTKGYYEQFF. The CDR3 region has the DNA TGTGCCAGCAGCGTAGGGACTAAAGGTTACTACGAGCAGTTCTTC. The whole variable domain, filled in from reference TRBV9 and TRBJ2-1, reads DSGVTQTPKHLITATGQRVTLRCSPRSGDLSVYWYQQSLDQGLQFLIQYYNGEERAKGNILERFSAQQFPDLHSELNLSSLELGDSALYFCASSVGTKGYYEQFFGPGTRLTVL.

This chain joins TRBV20-1 and TRBJ2-7; no definite D call. The CDR3 loop spans 14 amino acids. Germline CDR1 DFQATT, CDR2 SNEGSKA (reference sequence). Trimming took off 1 base at V and 10 bases at J, with 20 bases between the two ends. The CDR3 bases are TGCAGTGCTAGAGGTAGGCCAGGCCCTAAGGCCCAGTACTTC. It yields the protein CSARGRPGPKAQYF.

This clonotype was detected a few times. The chain recombines TRBV28 with TRBJ1-5; D is unresolved. The CDR3 totals 17 residues. Germline values: CDR1 MDHEN, CDR2 SYDVKM. Trimming left V 3 bases short and J 6 bases short, with 21 bases between. CDR3 region: CASSFLPTWFFSQPQHF. The CDR3 coding sequence is TGTGCCAGCAGTTTCCTACCCACATGGTTTTTTAGTCAGCCCCAGCATTTT.

This clonotype was found a few times. In nucleotides, the CDR3 is TGCGCCAGCAGCTTATCCTCCGGGACAGGGGTCTCTAACTATGGCTACACCTTC. Translating it yields CASSLSSGTGVSNYGYTF. The chain links TRBV5-1 to TRBJ1-2; TRBD1 agrees at 10 bases. This CDR3 spans 18 amino acids. Germline values: CDR1 SGHRS, CDR2 YFSETQ. Trimming removed 2 bases from V and 0 bases from J; junction bases left unmatched: 10.

In this sample, this clonotype turned up a few times. J is TRBJ2-1 and V is TRBV27, with 8 nucleotides matching TRBD2. V lost 5 bases to trimming and J lost 6 bases; unmatched junction nucleotides: 6. CDR3 size: 14 residues. CDR1 and CDR2 (germline): MNHEY, SMNVEV (reference sequence). The CDR3 here is CASSLRTSLNEQFF. In DNA, the CDR3 is TGTGCCAGCAGTCTACGGACTAGCCTCAATGAGCAGTTCTTC.

V usage is TRBV20-1 and J usage is TRBJ2-7, with 10 positions matching TRBD2. V lost 1 base and J lost 1; bases outside the gene matches: 4. The CDR3 covers 15 residues. Germline V CDR1 and CDR2: DFQATT, SNEGSKA (reference sequence). The CDR3 sequence is CSARVAGGSSYEQYF. In DNA, the CDR3 is TGCAGTGCTAGAGTAGCGGGAGGTAGTTCCTACGAGCAGTACTTC.

The chain joins TRBV12-3 or TRBV12-4 to TRBJ1-1; D remains ambiguous. This CDR3 spans 13 amino acids. The V end was cut by 0 bases, the J end by 9 bases, with 11 bases between. The CDR3 DNA follows: TGTGCCAGCAGTTTAGCGCGTGGGCAGAAAGCTTTCTTT. This sequence encodes CASSLARGQKAFF.

V is TRBV7-7 and J is TRBJ2-3; 8 positions agree with TRBD2. The J segment lost 4 bases and the V segment lost 5 bases, leaving 8 bases of the junction unmatched. Germline assignment: CDR1 SSHAT and CDR2 FNYEAQ (reference sequence). This CDR3 is built from 15 residues. In DNA form, the CDR3 reads TGTGCCAGCAGCGAAGGGAGCGGGGGTGCAGATACGCAGTATTTT. Protein product: CASSEGSGGADTQYF.

The sample holds a few counts of this clonotype. Compared with germline, one end of the junction differs, possibly owing to a read error. V gene TRBV20-1 combines with J gene TRBJ2-3; 8 bases agree with TRBD2. Per the germline V gene, CDR1 is DFQATT and CDR2 is SNEGSKA (reference sequence). This CDR3 is built from 13 residues. CDR3 region: CSASRGGADTQYF. The CDR3 nucleotides are TGTAGTGCTAGCCGGGGGGGGGCAGATACGCAGTATTTT.

The rearrangement uses TRBV7-9 and TRBJ2-1, with D unclear. The CDR3 contains 15 residues. V lost 1 base and J 2 bases, leaving 9 bases between the germline ends. Germline CDR1 is SEHNR and CDR2 is FQNEAQ (reference sequence). The CDR3 loop reads CASSLDGVAYNEQFF. The CDR3, as DNA: TGTGCCAGCAGCTTAGATGGCGTGGCCTACAATGAGCAGTTCTTC.

This chain connects TRBV10-3 to TRBJ1-2; D gene unclear. Per the germline V gene, CDR1 is ENHRY and CDR2 is SYGVKD. The V gene lost 3 bases and the J gene lost 1 base, with 9 bases spanning the gap. The CDR3 has 14 residues. The CDR3 sequence: CAISDRDDNYGYTF. The CDR3, as DNA: TGTGCCATCAGTGACCGTGACGATAACTATGGCTACACCTTC.

The chain joins TRBV20-1 to TRBJ1-5; D uncertain. The CDR3 totals 16 residues. Germline V gene sequence: CDR1 DFQATT, CDR2 SNEGSKA (reference sequence). V gave up 0 bases and J gave up 0 bases, with 12 bases separating them. In DNA form, the CDR3 reads TGCAGTGCTAGAGACAGGCGAAGCTATAGCAATCAGCCCCAGCATTTT. As protein: CSARDRRSYSNQPQHF.

The chain carries TRBV27 and TRBJ2-2, with D tentatively TRBD2 (6 bases). V lost 5 bases, J lost 6 bases, and 13 bases lay in between. CDR1 is MNHEY and CDR2 is SMNVEV in the germline V gene (reference sequence). The CDR3 length is 14 residues. This CDR3 reads CASSPGSRAGELFF. The CDR3 DNA follows: TGTGCCAGCAGTCCCGGGAGTAGGGCCGGGGAGCTGTTTTTT.

The rearrangement uses TRBV13 and TRBJ1-6, with D unresolved. The CDR3 is 13 residues long. The V end was cut by 7 bases, the J end by 7 bases, with 11 bases between. CDR1 and CDR2 from the germline V gene are PRHDT and FYEKMQ (reference sequence). The CDR3 region is CASTVFRNSPLHF. For the CDR3, the DNA is TGTGCCAGCACGGTCTTTCGGAATTCACCCCTCCACTTT.

This sequence joins TRBV30 and TRBJ2-7; 13 nucleotides agree with TRBD2. Germline CDR1 GTSNPN, CDR2 SVGIG (reference sequence). The CDR3 is 12 amino acids. V shed 8 bases, J shed 6 bases, and the junction held 4 bases outside the gene matches. CDR3 in DNA: TGTGCCGGACTAGCGGGGGTACGCGAGCAGTACTTC. This translates into CAGLAGVREQYF.

The chain employs TRBV3-1 and TRBJ2-5, with D hard to call. Germline CDR1 reads LGHDT; CDR2 reads YNNKEL (reference sequence). V dropped 4 bases and J dropped 2 bases, with 11 bases sitting between them. The CDR3 has 14 residues. For the CDR3, the DNA is TGTGCCAGCAGCCCCATTCTGATACAAGAGACCCAGTACTTC. Translating it yields CASSPILIQETQYF.

The CDR3 sequence: CASSISGLQETQYF. DNA of the CDR3: TGTGCCAGCAGCATTAGCGGGCTCCAAGAGACCCAGTACTTC. V and J are TRBV7-9 and TRBJ2-5, with 7 bases fitting TRBD2. The CDR3 has 14 residues. Germline assignment: CDR1 SEHNR and CDR2 FQNEAQ (reference sequence). The ends lost 5 bases at V and 1 base at J; junction bases unmatched: 4.

CDR3 sequence reads: CASKIGDYGYTF. The CDR3 nucleotides are TGCGCCAGCAAGATTGGGGATTATGGCTACACCTTC. The gene calls are TRBV5-1 and TRBJ1-2, with D unclear. Germline V CDR1 and CDR2: SGHRS, YFSETQ. The length of the CDR3 is 12 residues. The ends were cut back, 6 bases at V and 5 bases at J, with 11 bases in the middle.